This TCR beta chain was sequenced in a study of spatial heterogeneity in lung cancer. As for the study in general: A total of roughly 72 untreated early-stage non-small cell lung cancer patients served as donors. Consistently, beta-chain sequences turned up in larger numbers than alpha-chain sequences did.

TCRdb fed the 5' RACE reads into MiXCR, producing one record per CDR3 protein. The table includes tens of thousands of distinct CDR3 sequences, around 6.7% detected once. Study results and caveats: Whereas they appeared in blood less at follow-up, ubiquitous expanded tumor TCRs appeared there more at resection.

Germline CDR1 SEHNR, CDR2 FQNEAQ (reference sequence). V lost 5 bases, J lost 16 bases, and 24 bases lay in between. This CDR3 region has 14 residues. Stated time point: blood at routine non-recurrence follow-up after resection. The input material, whole RNA from tumor, nontumor lung or frozen PBMC, was sequenced unsorted. This clonotype was observed at least ten times. Antigen: not known. This TCR was recovered from a female donor with early-stage non-small cell lung cancer. V gene TRBV7-9 combines with J gene TRBJ2-1, with D maybe TRBD2 (6 bases). The material was PBMCs, obtained at follow-up. CDR3 protein: CASSPTGGTPPGFF. Here the CDR3 DNA reads TGTGCCAGCAGCCCAACCGGGGGAACCCCACCCGGTTTCTTC. Full variable domain (missing parts from reference TRBV7-9 and TRBJ2-1): DTGVSQNPRHKITKRGQNVTFRCDPISEHNRLYWYRQTLGQGPEFLTYFQNEAQLEKSRLLSDRFSAERPKGSFSTLEIQRTEQGDSAMYLCASSPTGGTPPGFFGPGTRLTVL.